This T cell receptor (beta chain) came from a study of shared clonotypes between healthy human individuals. Turning to this clone: Its antigen is as yet unknown.

Trimming shortened V by 1 base and J by 6 bases, and 10 bases separated the two germline ends. Germline V gives CDR1 SGHNT, CDR2 YYREEE (reference sequence). The CDR3 loop spans 13 amino acids. General study findings and limits: The four-donor shared clonotypes exceeded non-shared clonotypes in generation probability, with non-shared ones scoring lower. Some naive CD4 clonotypes, about 5.5%, turned up in common across a few donors.

Each sorted subset replicate got 200 ng genomic DNA, roughly 33,000 genomes. Under the authors' procedure: Filtering differed because ImmunoSEQ produced junction-only sequences that carried no quality scores. Some clones are missing from TCRdb's copy, which holds only in-frame ones; the method was immunoSEQ multiplex PCR. Clone size and V and J calls were adopted from that table, with D and trimming inferred from the DNA. The sample consists of roughly 2.2 million clones, less than 95% of them appearing once. Sequenced: naive CD4+ T cells from PBMCs. The subset denotes: CD45RA+ positively selected. This receptor was obtained from a man between 18 and 29 years old in good health. Some clones in this sample may be carry-over from other donors' samples. This rearrangement joins TRBV5-4 to TRBJ1-2; TRBD1 might be the D (6 bases). The CDR3 nucleotides are TGTGCCAGCAGCTTGTACGGGGGCGATGGCTACACCTTC. Translating gives CASSLYGGDGYTF.